A single sample is the source of the 20 T cell receptor beta chains below, sequenced in a study of blood T cell repertoires in COVID-19 (dated by TCRdb to the early 2020s). Library prep was done by the immunoSEQ multiplex PCR assay. The source is immuneACCESS, and TCRdb retained only in-frame sequences with V and J called. Part of the clones is not carried over; for the studies checked, unresolved V genes explain less than half of this, and the remainder is unexplained. This sample lists almost 250,000 clones; around 88% were detected once. The ten largest clonotypes hold approximately 5.5% of the sample. Sequencing input: peripheral blood. These receptors were obtained from a woman aged 80 or over with COVID-19, enrolled during active disease.

This rearrangement joins TRBV28 to TRBJ2-3; 8 nucleotides align to TRBD2. The CDR3 has 18 residues. Per the germline V gene, CDR1 is MDHEN and CDR2 is SYDVKM. V trimming: 1 base; J trimming: 4 bases; junction bases outside the gene matches: 13. CDR3 DNA sequence: TGTGCCAGCAGTTTATATTCTCCGGGACTAGTAGGCCCAGATACGCAGTATTTT. Amino acids: CASSLYSPGLVGPDTQYF.

This clone has just a few counts. The chain carries TRBV6-5 and TRBJ2-7; TRBD1 agrees at 9 bases. The CDR3 consists of 15 residues. Trimming at V came to 2 bases and at J to 6 bases, leaving 8 bases not matched to a gene. Germline CDR1 is MNHEY and CDR2 is SVGAGI. The DNA for the CDR3 is TGTGCCAGCAGTTACCAGGACAGGGGTTTCCCCGAGCAGTACGTC. Its protein is CASSYQDRGFPEQYV.

The chain employs TRBV7-9 and TRBJ1-2, with a tentative D call TRBD1 (5 bases). The CDR3 consists of 14 residues. Germline values: CDR1 SEHNR, CDR2 FQNEAQ (reference sequence). With 1 base removed from V and 7 bases from J, the gap between germline ends came to 13 bases. This chain's CDR3 is CASSLGGGEVGYTF. CDR3 nucleotide sequence: TGTGCCAGCAGCTTAGGCGGGGGGGAAGTTGGCTACACCTTC.

The rearrangement joins TRBV30 to TRBJ2-1; 7 bases align to TRBD1. The germline V gene encodes CDR1 GTSNPN and CDR2 SVGIG (reference sequence). V shed 0 bases and J 4 bases; nucleotides not matched to a gene: 3. The CDR3 has 14 residues. This chain's CDR3 is CAWSVGGLYNEQFF. CDR3 DNA sequence: TGTGCCTGGAGTGTAGGGGGCCTTTACAATGAGCAGTTCTTC.

The CDR3 protein is CASSRYLPYSYEQYF. The CDR3 DNA sequence: TGTGCCAGCAGCAGATACTTGCCGTATTCCTACGAGCAGTACTTC. The chain is built from TRBV21-1 and TRBJ2-7; the table's D call of TRBD2 was not tested on the DNA. TRBV21-1 is labeled a pseudogene. The CDR3 totals 15 residues.

V is TRBV7-9 and J is TRBJ1-4; D possibly corresponds to TRBD1 (6 bases). CDR3 size: 13 residues. CDR1 is SEHNR and CDR2 is FQNEAQ in the germline V gene (reference sequence). The V gene lost 5 bases and the J gene lost 10 bases, with 14 bases spanning the gap. CDR3 protein: CASSLDRRGKLFF. The CDR3 bases are TGTGCCAGCAGCCTGGACAGACGTGGAAAACTGTTTTTT.

The chain has TRBV6-5 and TRBJ1-5; unclear D gene. Germline loops: CDR1 MNHEY, CDR2 SVGAGI. The CDR3 is made up of 13 amino acids. The V gene lost 7 bases and the J gene lost 3 bases, with 10 bases spanning the gap. CDR3 bases: TGTGCCAGCACTCCCGGGAACAATCAGCCCCAGCATTTT. This sequence encodes CASTPGNNQPQHF.

Written as DNA, the CDR3 is TGCGCCAGCAGACCCACCGGGTTGGACTATGGCTACACCTTC. As protein: CASRPTGLDYGYTF. The chain combines TRBV4-1 with TRBJ1-2; D gene uncertain. V lost 6 bases, J lost 3 bases, and 14 bases lay in between. The CDR3 contains 14 residues. Germline V CDR1 and CDR2: MGHRA, YSYEKL.

The chain couples TRBV6-6 to TRBJ1-6, with a possible D match to TRBD1 (6 bases). The CDR3 is 14 residues long. Germline assignment: CDR1 MNHNY and CDR2 SVGAGI (reference sequence). V lost 2 bases to trimming and J lost 9 bases, with 11 bases between them. CDR3 in DNA: TGTGCCAGCAGTTACATGGACAGCTCTTCACCCCTCCACTTT. It encodes CASSYMDSSSPLHF.

V usage is TRBV12-3 or TRBV12-4 and J usage is TRBJ1-2; TRBD1 is a possible D gene (6 bases). The CDR3 extends over 13 amino acids. Trimming left V 6 bases short and J 7 bases short, with 15 bases between. The CDR3 is CASSRDIEGGYTF. The CDR3, as DNA: TGTGCCAGCAGCCGGGACATCGAGGGTGGCTACACCTTC.

This chain links TRBV27 with TRBJ2-3; a possible D gene is TRBD2 (5 bases). V was trimmed by 9 bases and J by 1 base, leaving 8 bases between them. The CDR3 is 12 residues long. CDR1 is MNHEY and CDR2 is SMNVEV in the germline V gene (reference sequence). The chain's CDR3 is CASGSRTDTQYF. Written as DNA, the CDR3 is TGTGCCAGTGGGAGCCGCACAGATACGCAGTATTTT.

This chain uses TRBV27 with TRBJ1-3; D perhaps matches TRBD1 (5 bases). This CDR3 comprises 16 residues. V shed 4 bases and J shed 2 bases, with 15 bases lying between them. Germline V gene lookup returns CDR1 MNHEY and CDR2 SMNVEV (reference sequence). The DNA for the CDR3 is TGTGCCAGCAGTTCCCTCGGGGGAGGGACTGGAAACACCATATATTTT. Protein sequence: CASSSLGGGTGNTIYF.

This chain connects TRBV2 to TRBJ1-5; a possible D gene is TRBD1 (5 bases). V dropped 4 bases and J dropped 6 bases, with 7 bases sitting between them. The CDR3 runs 12 residues. Germline values: CDR1 SNHLY, CDR2 FYNNEI. The CDR3 DNA sequence: TGTGCCAGCAGTGGAAGGGGTCAGCCCCAGCATTTT. Protein product: CASSGRGQPQHF.

This clone was detected only a few times. This rearrangement joins TRBV16 to TRBJ2-2; D uncertain. This CDR3 has 13 residues. The germline V gene has CDR1 KGHSY and CDR2 FQNENV. V lost 3 bases and J lost 6, with 8 bases in between. DNA for the CDR3: TGTGCCAGCAGCCACTACGAGCCCGGGGAGCTGTTTTTT. It is translated as CASSHYEPGELFF.

The gene calls are TRBV3-1 (or the pseudogene TRBV3-2) and TRBJ2-3; maybe TRBD2 (6 bases). Germline loops: CDR1 LGHDT, CDR2 YNNKEL (reference sequence). Trimming pared 4 bases from V and 6 bases from J, leaving 14 bases between. The CDR3 has 14 residues. The CDR3 here is CASSPRGSGDTQYF. CDR3 in DNA: TGTGCCAGCAGCCCGCGCGGTAGCGGCGATACGCAGTATTTT.

This clone was counted once. The chain employs TRBV6-5 and TRBJ2-3; tentative D call: TRBD1 (6 bases). The CDR3 contains 16 residues. Trimming pared 2 bases from V and 0 bases from J, leaving 12 bases between. Germline V gives CDR1 MNHEY, CDR2 SVGAGI. The CDR3 sequence: CASSYGRGVSTDTQYF. Written as DNA, the CDR3 is TGTGCCAGCAGTTACGGCAGGGGCGTTAGCACAGATACGCAGTATTTT.

This clone was recorded once. V usage is TRBV27 and J usage is TRBJ2-1, with 14 bases identical to TRBD2. The trim removed 7 bases at V and 1 base at J, leaving 18 bases unmatched. The germline CDR1 and CDR2 sequences are MNHEY and SMNVEV (reference sequence). The CDR3 has 21 residues. CDR3 sequence: CASIQRGLTSGGAMSYNEQFF. DNA for the CDR3: TGTGCCAGCATCCAAAGGGGCTTGACTAGCGGGGGGGCGATGTCCTACAATGAGCAGTTCTTC.

The chain carries TRBV6-2 or TRBV6-3 and TRBJ1-5, with no clear D. Germline V gives CDR1 MNHEY, CDR2 SVGEGT. The CDR3 loop spans 12 amino acids. V was pared by 0 bases and J by 5 bases, with 2 bases between. The CDR3 DNA is TGTGCCAGCAGTTACTCCTATCAGCCCCAGCATTTT. Residues: CASSYSYQPQHF.

CDR3 loop: CASSQGWAGNTIYF. The CDR3 DNA sequence: TGCGCCAGCAGCCAGGGCTGGGCTGGAAACACCATATATTTT. The chain recombines TRBV4-1 with TRBJ1-3; no clear D gene. The CDR3 sequence is 14 residues long. The germline gives CDR1 MGHRA, CDR2 YSYEKL. V was shortened by 3 bases and J by 2 bases, with 8 bases between the two germline ends.

This rearrangement joins TRBV5-8 to TRBJ2-1; 8 bases align to TRBD1. J gave up 2 bases and V 6 bases, and 7 bases lay outside the gene matches. This CDR3 region has 15 residues. Germline CDR1 and CDR2: SGHTS and YDEGEE. The CDR3 nucleotides are TGTGCCAGCACTTCCCAGGGGGCCCCCTACAATGAGCAGTTCTTC. As protein: CASTSQGAPYNEQFF. The full variable domain, in which reference TRBV5-8 and TRBJ2-1 provide the parts outside the CDR3, is EAGVTQSPTHLIKTRGQQATLRCSPISGHTSVYWYQQALGLGLQFLLWYDEGEERNRGNFPPRFSGRQFPNYSSELNVNALELEDSALYLCASTSQGAPYNEQFFGPGTRLTVL.